Below, 3 T cell receptor beta chains from the same sample are listed, as sequenced in a study of T cells in Graves' hyperthyroidism and ophthalmopathy. The CDR3 regions of TCR beta were amplified from RNA transcripts. The HTBI primer set drove a first-round RT-PCR of the TCR CDR3. TCRdb ran MiXCR on the multiplex PCR reads and lists one entry per CDR3 protein. This sample has hundreds of thousands of distinct CDR3 sequences; less than 45% occur once, and the top ten carry about 7%. The sequencing input was peripheral blood or thyroid tissue (not recorded which). These receptor sequences come from an adult man with Graves' disease, either hyperthyroidism or ophthalmopathy (not recorded which).

The chain employs TRBV7-9 and TRBJ1-5; 7 bases line up with TRBD1. Germline assignment: CDR1 SEHNR and CDR2 FQNEAQ (reference sequence). Trimming at V came to 6 bases and at J to 8 bases, leaving 7 bases not matched to a gene. This CDR3 contains 13 residues. DNA for the CDR3: TGTGCCAGCAGTTCGGACAGGTTTGAGCCCCAGCATTTT. It is translated as CASSSDRFEPQHF.

As regards this clonotype: A read error is possible here, since a much larger clone lies one base away. As the CDR3 is not closed by the conserved phenylalanine or tryptophan, this likely results from a read error. The chain has TRBV19 and TRBJ1-1, with D hard to call. The CDR3 runs to 11 residues. V lost 10 bases and J 6 bases, leaving 12 bases between the germline ends. Germline CDR1 reads LNHDA; CDR2 reads SQIVND (reference sequence). DNA of the CDR3: TGTGCCACTGTGGCGATGGCTGAAGCTTTCCTT. This translates into CATVAMAEAFL.

The chain combines TRBV12-3 or TRBV12-4 with TRBJ2-5; 9 bases match TRBD1. This CDR3 contains 15 residues. V lost 3 bases to trimming and J lost 5 bases; unmatched junction nucleotides: 7. The CDR3: CASSLMTGGMETQYF. In nucleotides, the CDR3 is TGTGCCAGCAGTTTGATGACAGGGGGAATGGAGACCCAGTACTTC.